These T cell receptor beta chains were read from a single sample in a study of cytotoxic CD8 clonotypes in ibrutinib-treated CLL. TCRdb's copy holds only in-frame clones and misses some; the assay was immunoSEQ multiplex PCR. Here the sample spans 200,000 to 250,000 clones, 60% to 80% being singletons. The sample in question was PBMCs, obtained after 12 months of ibrutinib treatment. These receptors all come from a human donor with chronic lymphocytic leukemia. Each CDR3 is given with its conserved first and last residue.

v_gene,CDR3aa
TRBV9,CASSVTGNTEAFF
TRBV7-9,CASSPEGGETQYF
TRBV27,CASRGIYEQYF
TRBV6-5,CASSSSRRGIYEQYF
TRBV19,CASQRLGLGNQPQHF
TRBV6-1,CASSDGRDRVVIEQYF
TRBV19,CASSIGGGSNQPQHF
TRBV27,CASSFSSSSLVGQYF
TRBV7-9,CASSTPRTRPSGELFF
TRBV6-1,CASSREGTGRYEQYF
TRBV9,CASSPTSPMNTEAFF
TRBV7-2,CASSNRRAGAIGEQYF
TRBV7-3,CASSKRLADYNEQFF
TRBV6-6,CASSPVRTEAFF
TRBV19,CASSRGSGTQYF
TRBV6-5,CASSYSSYSGNTIYF